Each of the 15 T cell receptor beta chains below was sequenced from the same sample in a study of blood T cells in healthy people across ages. For the second PCR, which ran for about 6 to 11 cycles, a sample-barcoded 5' primer and a J-beta primer mix were used. From the 5' RACE reads, TCRdb called clonotypes with MiXCR, one entry per CDR3 protein. Of around 800,000 distinct CDR3 sequences in the sample, around half were seen once. The sequencing sample was made of blood. These TCRs come from an elderly man in good health.

As regards this clonotype: A much bigger clone sits one base away, suggesting this may be a read error. This chain joins TRBV9 and TRBJ2-5; D is perhaps TRBD1 (6 bases). V was cut by 3 bases and J by 11 bases, with 14 bases left in between. CDR1 is SGDLS, CDR2 YYNGEE, per germline. CDR3 length: 12 amino acids. Here the CDR3 reads CASSAYEQGQYF. DNA for the CDR3: TGTGCCAGCAGCGCCTACGAGCAGGGGCAGTACTTC.

CDR3 region: CASSLAAGESPHEQFF. CDR3 bases: TGCGCCAGCAGCTTGGCCGCGGGGGAATCCCCCCATGAGCAGTTCTTC. V is TRBV5-1 and J is TRBJ2-1; TRBD2 agrees at 7 bases. This CDR3 spans 16 amino acids. CDR1 and CDR2 (germline): SGHRS, YFSETQ. Trimming at V came to 0 bases and at J to 8 bases, leaving 11 bases not matched to a gene.

A remark on this clonotype: The junction does not match germline at one end; this may be a read error. The chain links TRBV4-3 to TRBJ2-3; 13 bases match TRBD2. The CDR3 spans 18 residues. Looked up from germline, CDR1 is LGHNA and CDR2 is YSLEER. The CDR3 spells CASSQEWRTSGGTDAQYF. In nucleotides, the CDR3 is TGCGCCAGCAGCCAAGAATGGCGGACTAGCGGGGGCACAGATGCGCAGTATTTT.

The V call is TRBV19, the J call TRBJ2-7; D gene unclear. This CDR3 has 12 residues. Per germline, CDR1 LNHDA and CDR2 SQIVND (reference sequence). Trimming cost V 3 bases and J 7 bases, with 10 bases left between them. CDR3 nucleotide sequence: TGTGCCAGTAGTATTCCGAACAATGAGCAGTACTTC. It codes for CASSIPNNEQYF.

The genes are TRBV7-2 and TRBJ2-7; TRBD2 matches at 12 bases. The length of the CDR3 is 16 residues. V lost 2 bases to trimming and J lost 6 bases; unmatched junction nucleotides: 8. Germline V lookup: CDR1 SGHTA, CDR2 FQGNSA. CDR3 nucleotides: TGTGCCAGCAGCTTACAACTAGCGGGAGGTAGGAGCGAGCAGTACTTC. Amino acids: CASSLQLAGGRSEQYF.

The rearrangement joins TRBV6-5 to TRBJ2-1; 8 positions agree with TRBD2. There are 14 residues in the CDR3. From germline, CDR1 is MNHEY and CDR2 SVGAGI. Trimming at V came to 7 bases and at J to 8 bases, leaving 10 bases not matched to a gene. In nucleotides, the CDR3 is TGTGCCAGCAAGCGGGGGAAGGTTAGCGATGAGCAGTTCTTC. Its protein is CASKRGKVSDEQFF.

This CDR3 is CSARAERENTGELFF. DNA for the CDR3: TGCAGTGCTAGAGCCGAGCGGGAGAACACCGGGGAGCTGTTTTTT. The chain links TRBV20-1 to TRBJ2-2, with TRBD2 matching 7 bases. Germline V gene sequence: CDR1 DFQATT, CDR2 SNEGSKA (reference sequence). This CDR3 region has 15 residues. The V gene end was trimmed by 1 base and the J gene end by 1 base; junction bases not matched to a gene: 3.

A few counts support this clonotype. The V gene is TRBV7-2, the J gene TRBJ1-1; tentatively, D is TRBD1 (5 bases). The CDR3 consists of 13 residues. Trimming pared 1 base from V and 11 bases from J, leaving 14 bases between. Germline V lookup: CDR1 SGHTA, CDR2 FQGNSA. CDR3 in amino acids: CASSLGQFSGAFF. In nucleotides, the CDR3 is TGTGCCAGCAGCTTAGGACAGTTTTCGGGCGCTTTCTTT.

The chain uses TRBV25-1 and TRBJ1-4; 8 positions agree with TRBD1. This CDR3 is built from 17 residues. Trimming removed 3 bases from V and 0 bases from J; junction bases left unmatched: 6. Germline CDR1 is MGHDK and CDR2 is SYGVNS. The DNA of the CDR3 is TGTGCCAGCAGTGACCGGACAGGGCCCTCAACTAATGAAAAACTGTTTTTT. As protein: CASSDRTGPSTNEKLFF.

This clonotype was seen only a few times. The V gene is TRBV20-1, the J gene TRBJ2-1; D is unclear. Trimming cost V 2 bases and J 0 bases, with 11 bases left between them. The CDR3 has 15 amino acids. Germline lookup yields CDR1 DFQATT and CDR2 SNEGSKA (reference sequence). CDR3 sequence (DNA): TGCAGTGCTAGACTCTCCGGTAGCTCCTACAATGAGCAGTTCTTC. This sequence encodes CSARLSGSSYNEQFF.

The V call is TRBV7-3, the J call TRBJ1-5, with TRBD1 matching 12 bases. The CDR3 has 18 residues. The J segment lost 2 bases and the V segment lost 6 bases, leaving 11 bases of the junction unmatched. The germline V gene encodes CDR1 SGHTA and CDR2 FQGTGA. In DNA form, the CDR3 reads TGTGCCAGCAGACCTCGGGACAGGGGGCCTCCGGGCAATCAGCCCCAGCATTTT. The encoded protein is CASRPRDRGPPGNQPQHF.

The V gene is TRBV4-2, the J gene TRBJ2-7; 7 nucleotides agree with TRBD2. V was clipped by 1 base and J by 3 bases; unmatched bases: 9. CDR1 is LGHNA and CDR2 is YNFKEQ in the germline V gene. The CDR3 is 16 residues long. Here the CDR3 reads CASSQVGSREYYEQYF. CDR3 in DNA: TGTGCCAGCAGCCAAGTCGGTTCGCGGGAGTACTACGAGCAGTACTTC.

This clonotype occurred many times. The chain employs TRBV6-2 or TRBV6-3 and TRBJ2-3; D might be TRBD1 or TRBD2, each matching 5 bases. V was shortened by 4 bases and J by 0 bases, with 8 bases between the two germline ends. The germline CDR1 and CDR2 sequences are MNHEY and SVGEGT. The CDR3 has 14 amino acids. As DNA, the CDR3 is TGTGCCAGCAGTTGGGACCGCAGCACAGATACGCAGTATTTT. Encoded protein: CASSWDRSTDTQYF.

The CDR3 coding sequence is TGTGCCAGCAGCCCCGGGACAGGGCCGTTAGAGCAGTACTTC. It yields the protein CASSPGTGPLEQYF. J is TRBJ2-5 and V is TRBV28; TRBD1 agrees at 9 bases. V was pared by 6 bases and J by 11 bases, with 13 bases of the junction left unmatched. CDR3 length equals 14 residues. Germline V gene lookup returns CDR1 MDHEN and CDR2 SYDVKM.

This rearrangement joins TRBV5-4 to TRBJ2-4, with 7 bases lining up with TRBD1. Germline-derived CDR1 and CDR2 are SGHNT and YYREEE (reference sequence). The J segment lost 6 bases and the V segment lost 1 base, leaving 4 bases of the junction unmatched. CDR3 size: 14 residues. CDR3 DNA: TGTGCCAGCAGCTTGCCGGGACAGCTAAACATTCAGTACTTC. This sequence encodes CASSLPGQLNIQYF.